Included here is one T cell receptor beta chain sequence, with context. The target antigen is unknown. One end of the junction is discordant with germline, which a read error may explain. This sample was taken from a study of identical twins. TCRdb re-called the 5' RACE reads through MiXCR, storing one row per CDR3 protein. The sample has 470,000 or so distinct CDR3 sequences, less than 25% seen once; the top ten hold over 2.5%. Study-level findings and limits: The study found excess low generation probability among twin-shared out-of-frame alpha sequences.

CDR1 and CDR2 (germline): MNHEY, SMNVEV (reference sequence). CDR3 size: 12 residues. The sample was also reused in another study, on T cells expressing NK-cell markers. As that report states: With respect to HCMV, seven of the eight sequenced donors were seropositive, and one was seronegative.

The specimen was CD4+ T cells sorted from blood. J is TRBJ1-2 and V is TRBV27; D is possibly TRBD1 (6 bases). This receptor was identified in a woman under 30 in good health. The CDR3 nucleotides read TGTGCCAGCAGTTTCTCCGCCGGGACAAAGCTATTC. Its protein is CASSFSAGTKLF.